The entry below gives a single T cell receptor beta chain sequence along with its context. The antigen this receptor binds is unknown. Nothing much larger sits one base from this clone, and base qualities are not available. This sample is part of a study of Ad26.COV2.S vaccination and SARS-CoV-2 variants (dated by TCRdb to the early 2020s). The study in broad terms: Vaccine-arm donors came from COV1001, a multicentre, randomized, double-blind, placebo-controlled phase I-IIa trial of Ad26.COV2.S in healthy adults. The TCR-sequenced set comprised about 32 samples: some 20 Ad26.COV2.S vaccine recipients, 5 placebo recipients and 8 SARS-CoV-2 convalescent individuals. Investigators remained blinded to trial group allocation during experiments and outcome assessment. Ad26.COV2.S was given intramuscularly at 5x10^10 or 1x10^11 viral particles, as a single shot or as two shots 56 days apart. Participants in the trial were split at random into five groups of five each, receiving low-dose or high-dose Ad26.COV2.S once or twice, or else placebo on both occasions. The specificity and breadth of SARS-CoV-2-reactive T cell receptors after Ad26.COV2.S vaccination were assessed by TCRbeta repertoire sequencing.

Paper-wide results and their limitations: Compared with placebo recipients, Ad26.COV2.S recipients showed higher spike-specific TCR breadth (P = 0.0014). Comparing responses between vaccine doses or regimens was not something the study was powered to do. The authors noted that the TCR breadth and depth analyses may have underestimated total T cell responses. After vaccination, spike-specific CD8+ and CD4+ T cell responses were reported to show substantial breadth. Vaccine and placebo recipients had comparable non-spike TCR breadth, which fits with the vaccine containing only spike.

The immunoSEQ Assay was used to sequence TCRbeta CDR3 regions. After extraction, genomic DNA underwent amplification by bias-controlled multiplex PCR, followed by high-throughput sequencing. Regarding the original processing steps: To quantify the absolute abundance of every unique TCRbeta CDR3 region, sequences were collapsed and filtered. T cell fraction was estimated by normalization of TCRbeta template counts to usable DNA, with usable DNA being measured through amplification of reference genes present in all nucleated cells. Repertoire TCRs were annotated as SARS-CoV-2-specific by exact matching of V gene, CDR3 amino acid sequence and J gene to a known reactive TCR set. The reference SARS-CoV-2 TCR set was derived from MIRA and filtered for enrichment in COVID-19-positive ImmuneCODE repertoires, a step that removed public or cross-reactive TCRs. Drawing on the MIRA antigens, annotated TCRs were analysed further at the level of specific ORF or position within ORF. Breadth was defined as annotated unique rearrangements over total unique productive rearrangements; depth was the summed frequency of those rearrangements. Two-sided Wilcoxon rank-sum tests were applied when comparing TCR breadth between groups. In its TCRdb copy, this immuneACCESS table keeps in-frame sequences only and misses some clones. Where compared with another copy, unresolved V genes explain less than half of these, and the others have no known cause. For V, J and clone size, that table is used; D and trimming come from the DNA. The sample contains about 370,000 clones, about 91% of them found a single time. About 1.9% of the sample is held by the ten biggest clonotypes.

The meaning of the sample's treatment or condition label: 15 to 20 received Ad26.COV2.S at low or high dose, single or two shots; 5 received placebo; per-sample allocation not given. Repertoires of vaccine and placebo recipients were sequenced from samples collected on day 63 after the first injection. In Cohort 1b, 20 to 25 adults aged 18-55 years were enrolled at a single site in Boston, USA, between 29 July and 7 August 2020. Ad26.COV2.S was a replication-incompetent adenovirus type 26 vector that expressed a prefusion-stabilized SARS-CoV-2 spike protein derived from the original Wuhan strain. A distance of 14 bases separates the germline ends of V and J, which lose 4 bases and 3 bases respectively. CDR1 and CDR2 are read off the germline V gene as SQVTM and ANQGSEA. Spanning cysteine to phenylalanine, the CDR3 consists of 14 amino acids. This entry keeps only the CDR3 DNA: 42 bases, framed from base 1.

The sequences come from peripheral blood, collected in a trial of Ad26.COV2.S vaccine versus placebo. Here the chain combines TRBV29-1 and TRBJ2-3; the D gene remains uncertain. This TCR was recovered from a person between 18 and 65 years old who received the Ad26.COV2.S COVID-19 vaccine or a placebo. The nucleotide sequence is TGCAGCGTTGGAGTGGTCCTGCGGACAGATACGCAGTATTTT. Translated, it gives CSVGVVLRTDTQYF.